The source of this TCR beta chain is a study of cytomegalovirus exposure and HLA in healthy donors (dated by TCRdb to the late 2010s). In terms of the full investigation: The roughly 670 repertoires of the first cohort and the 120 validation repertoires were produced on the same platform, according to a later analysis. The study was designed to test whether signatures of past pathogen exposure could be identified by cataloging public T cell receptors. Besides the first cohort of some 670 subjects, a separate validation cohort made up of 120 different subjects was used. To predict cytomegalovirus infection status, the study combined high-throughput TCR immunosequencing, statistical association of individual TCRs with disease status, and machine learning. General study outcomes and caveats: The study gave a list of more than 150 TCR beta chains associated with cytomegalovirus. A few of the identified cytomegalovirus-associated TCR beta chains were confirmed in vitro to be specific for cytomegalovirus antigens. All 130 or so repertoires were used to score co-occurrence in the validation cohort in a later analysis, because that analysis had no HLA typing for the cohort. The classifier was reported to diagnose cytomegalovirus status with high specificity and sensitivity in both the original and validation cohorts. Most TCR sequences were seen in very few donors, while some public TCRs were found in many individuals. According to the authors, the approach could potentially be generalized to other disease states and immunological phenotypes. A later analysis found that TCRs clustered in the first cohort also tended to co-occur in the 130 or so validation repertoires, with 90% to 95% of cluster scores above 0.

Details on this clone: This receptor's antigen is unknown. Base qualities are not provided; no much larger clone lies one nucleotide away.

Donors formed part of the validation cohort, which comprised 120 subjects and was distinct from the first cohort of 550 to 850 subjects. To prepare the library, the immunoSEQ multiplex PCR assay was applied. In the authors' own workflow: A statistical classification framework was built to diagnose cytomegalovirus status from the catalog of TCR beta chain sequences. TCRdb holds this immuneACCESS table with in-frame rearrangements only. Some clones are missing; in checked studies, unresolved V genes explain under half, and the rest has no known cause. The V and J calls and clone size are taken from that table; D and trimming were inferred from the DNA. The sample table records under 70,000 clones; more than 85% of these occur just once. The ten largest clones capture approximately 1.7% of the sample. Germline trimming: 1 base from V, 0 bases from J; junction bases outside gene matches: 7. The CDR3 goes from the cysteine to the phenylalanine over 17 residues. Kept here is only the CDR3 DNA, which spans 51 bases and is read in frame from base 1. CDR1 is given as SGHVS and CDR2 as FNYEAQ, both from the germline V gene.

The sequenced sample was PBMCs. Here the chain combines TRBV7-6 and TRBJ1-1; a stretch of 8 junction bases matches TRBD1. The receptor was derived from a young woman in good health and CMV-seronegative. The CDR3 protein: CASSLGTGGTLNTEAFF. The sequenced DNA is TGTGCCAGCAGCTTAGGCACAGGGGGAACGTTGAACACTGAAGCTTTCTTT.